These 12 T cell receptor beta chains came from one sample sequenced in a study of blood T cell repertoires in COVID-19. Data came from immunoSEQ multiplex PCR; TCRdb stores just in-frame clones and leaves some out. The sample contains tens of thousands of clones, roughly 91% of which appear only once. Sequencing used peripheral blood. The origin of the receptors is a man between 65 and 85 years old with active or convalescent COVID-19.

The chain has TRBV9 and TRBJ2-7, with 7 bases aligning to TRBD1. CDR3 length equals 15 residues. Trimming removed 4 bases from V and 3 bases from J; junction bases left unmatched: 10. Per the germline V gene, CDR1 is SGDLS and CDR2 is YYNGEE. CDR3 sequence reads: CASSLSWTGNYEQYF. In nucleotides, the CDR3 is TGTGCCAGCAGCTTGTCTTGGACAGGAAACTACGAGCAGTACTTC.

V gene TRBV5-1 combines with J gene TRBJ2-3, with TRBD1 as a possible D gene (7 bases). The V gene's germline CDR1 is SGHRS and CDR2 YFSETQ. V shed 0 bases and J shed 4 bases, with 12 bases lying between them. The length of the CDR3 is 15 residues. In nucleotides, the CDR3 is TGCGCCAGCAGCTTGGGACAGGGAGGCCCAGATACGCAGTATTTT. Translated: CASSLGQGGPDTQYF.

This chain connects TRBV6-4 to TRBJ2-3; D ambiguous. CDR3 length: 13 amino acids. CDR1 MRHNA and CDR2 SNTAGT come from the germline V gene. V lost 3 bases to trimming and J lost 5 bases, with 9 bases between them. The CDR3 is CASSDDLGDTQYF. CDR3 DNA: TGTGCCAGCAGTGATGACTTGGGAGATACGCAGTATTTT.

CDR3 amino acids: CASSTPQGTEEKLFF. In nucleotides, the CDR3 is TGTGCCAGCAGCACCCCACAGGGGACGGAAGAAAAACTGTTTTTT. The chain is built from TRBV5-5 and TRBJ1-4; TRBD1 matches 7 bases. Per germline, CDR1 SGHKS and CDR2 YYEKEE (reference sequence). J lost 8 bases, V lost 4 bases, and 11 bases had no gene match. The length of the CDR3 is 15 residues.

The chain combines TRBV19 with TRBJ2-7, with D possibly TRBD2 on 6 matching bases. CDR3 length: 14 residues. The V gene's germline CDR1 is LNHDA and CDR2 SQIVND (reference sequence). Trimming pared 2 bases from V and 0 bases from J, leaving 8 bases between. The CDR3 loop reads CASSIRLGSYEQYF. The DNA for the CDR3 is TGTGCCAGTAGTATAAGACTAGGCTCCTACGAGCAGTACTTC.

The chain combines TRBV5-1 with TRBJ1-1; TRBD1 agrees at 7 bases. From germline, CDR1 is SGHRS and CDR2 YFSETQ. This CDR3 has 15 residues. With 4 bases clipped from V and 2 bases from J, the junction kept 8 bases outside the gene matches. CDR3 DNA: TGCGCCAGCAGCATAGGGACAGCGGAAAACACTGAAGCTTTCTTT. It encodes CASSIGTAENTEAFF. Complete variable domain (other parts from reference TRBV5-1 and TRBJ1-1): KAGVTQTPRYLIKTRGQQVTLSCSPISGHRSVSWYQQTPGQGLQFLFEYFSETQRNKGNFPGRFSGRQFSNSRSEMNVSTLELGDSALYLCASSIGTAENTEAFFGQGTRLTVV.

The table lists this clone with a count of one. The V call is TRBV2, the J call TRBJ1-1; 8 nucleotides line up with TRBD1. CDR3 length: 15 amino acids. Trimming removed 8 bases from V and 6 bases from J; junction bases left unmatched: 14. Germline loops: CDR1 SNHLY, CDR2 FYNNEI. The CDR3 region has the DNA TGTGCCAGCGGGGGATTACAGGGGGGCTTCGCTGAAGCTTTCTTT. Translating it yields CASGGLQGGFAEAFF.

The gene calls are TRBV7-2 and TRBJ2-3; D is unclear. The CDR3 has 15 amino acids. Germline V gene sequence: CDR1 SGHTA, CDR2 FQGNSA. V lost 7 bases and J lost 4, with 18 bases in between. This chain's CDR3 is CASNRASSLSDTQYF. In nucleotides, the CDR3 is TGTGCCAGCAATCGAGCTAGTTCTCTGTCAGATACGCAGTATTTT.

The rearrangement joins TRBV27 to TRBJ2-4, with D possibly TRBD2 on 6 matching bases. This CDR3 is built from 15 residues. Germline CDR1 and CDR2: MNHEY and SMNVEV (reference sequence). V was trimmed by 2 bases and J by 3 bases, leaving 11 bases between them. CDR3 in DNA: TGTGCCAGCAGTTTACAGGGACTTGGCAAAAACATTCAGTACTTC. Its translation is CASSLQGLGKNIQYF.

In regard to this clone: Because the CDR3's place on the DNA is in doubt, the DNA is left out and the CDR3 is given as listed by TCRdb. J is TRBJ2-5 and V is TRBV25-1; the table assigns TRBD1, which was not confirmed against the DNA. Germline assignment: CDR1 MGHDK and CDR2 SYGVNS. A total of 14 residues make up the CDR3, ends included. The chain's CDR3 is CASSSSTGGETQYF.

The V call is TRBV18, the J call TRBJ1-1, with TRBD1 as a possible D gene (6 bases). The CDR3 totals 15 residues. Trimming stripped 0 bases from V and 0 bases from J, with 8 bases between. Germline V gene lookup returns CDR1 KGHSH and CDR2 LQKENI. This CDR3 is CASSPPAGVNTEAFF. Here the CDR3 DNA reads TGTGCCAGCTCACCACCCGCAGGGGTGAACACTGAAGCTTTCTTT.

The chain combines TRBV12-3 or TRBV12-4 with TRBJ1-2, with D tentatively TRBD1 (5 bases). This CDR3 contains 13 residues. The germline V and J ends were trimmed by 5 bases and 9 bases, with 16 bases remaining between them. CDR3 in amino acids: CASSPGGGPRYTF. Written as DNA, the CDR3 is TGTGCCAGCAGTCCCGGGGGGGGTCCCCGCTACACCTTC.